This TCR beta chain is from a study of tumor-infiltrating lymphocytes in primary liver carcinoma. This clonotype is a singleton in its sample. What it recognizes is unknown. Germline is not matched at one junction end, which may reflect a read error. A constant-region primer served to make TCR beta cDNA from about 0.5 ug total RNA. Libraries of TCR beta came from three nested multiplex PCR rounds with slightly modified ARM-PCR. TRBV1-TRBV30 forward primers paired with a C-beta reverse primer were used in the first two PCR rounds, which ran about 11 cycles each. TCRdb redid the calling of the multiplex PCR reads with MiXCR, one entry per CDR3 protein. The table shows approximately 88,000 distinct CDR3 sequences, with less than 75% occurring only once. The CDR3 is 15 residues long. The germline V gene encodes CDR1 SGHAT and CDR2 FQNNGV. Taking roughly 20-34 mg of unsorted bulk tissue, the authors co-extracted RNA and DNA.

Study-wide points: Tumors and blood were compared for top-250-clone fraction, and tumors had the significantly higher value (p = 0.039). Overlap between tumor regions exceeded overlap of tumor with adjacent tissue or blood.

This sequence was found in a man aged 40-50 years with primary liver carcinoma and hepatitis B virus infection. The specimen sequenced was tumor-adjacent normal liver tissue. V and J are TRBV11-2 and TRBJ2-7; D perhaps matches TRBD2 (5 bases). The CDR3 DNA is TGTGCCAGCAGCCTCTGCTGGACTCTACCCTACGGGCAGTACTTC. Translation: CASSLCWTLPYGQYF.